Listed here are 19 T cell receptor beta chains from one sample, sequenced in a study of T cell clones after liver transplantation. Generated by immunoSEQ multiplex PCR, the TCRdb table keeps only in-frame clones and is missing some. The table includes fewer than 20,000 clones, approximately 92% detected once. The sequencing here drew on CD8+ T cells from blood, taken about 46 months after liver transplant. The source of these receptors is a human patient who received a liver transplant. Part of the T cells may come from the graft donor.

This chain links TRBV27 with TRBJ1-2; 9 nucleotides line up with TRBD1. J lost 8 bases, V lost 7 bases, and 14 bases had no gene match. In germline, CDR1 is MNHEY, CDR2 SMNVEV (reference sequence). The CDR3 is 15 residues long. The CDR3 protein is CASMDRGNPFGGYTF. DNA for the CDR3: TGTGCCAGCATGGACAGGGGAAACCCTTTCGGCGGCTACACCTTC.

This clone was picked up one time. The chain recombines TRBV19 with TRBJ1-1; D remains unclear. CDR1 LNHDA and CDR2 SQIVND come from the germline V gene (reference sequence). Trimming pared 5 bases from V and 1 base from J, leaving 11 bases between. This CDR3 has 14 amino acids. Written as DNA, the CDR3 is TGTGCCAGTAGTGAGGAAGATAGGAACACTGAAGCTTTCTTT. It codes for CASSEEDRNTEAFF.

V usage is TRBV19 and J usage is TRBJ2-1, with 9 bases aligning to TRBD2. V was clipped by 5 bases and J by 3 bases; unmatched bases: 8. Germline CDR1 and CDR2: LNHDA and SQIVND (reference sequence). The CDR3 is 16 residues long. The CDR3 sequence: CASSPVSGSRYNEQFF. In DNA, the CDR3 is TGTGCCAGTAGTCCTGTTAGCGGGAGTCGCTACAATGAGCAGTTCTTC.

V gene TRBV27 combines with J gene TRBJ2-7, with 12 bases identical to TRBD2. Germline-derived CDR1 and CDR2 are MNHEY and SMNVEV (reference sequence). The length of the CDR3 is 15 residues. Trimming took 3 bases from V and 1 from J; bases not matched to a gene: 1. In DNA form, the CDR3 reads TGTGCCAGCAGTTTGGGACTAGCGGGTTCCTACGAGCAGTACTTC. It encodes CASSLGLAGSYEQYF.

The chain links TRBV14 to TRBJ1-1; 7 bases match TRBD1. The junction had 7 bases not matched to a gene; V was cut back by 4 bases and J by 5 bases. CDR3 size: 14 residues. Germline V gene lookup returns CDR1 SGHDN and CDR2 FVKESK. CDR3 DNA: TGTGCCAGCAGCCGGGACAGTCGGGCTACTGAAGCTTTCTTT. The encoded protein is CASSRDSRATEAFF.

This clone appeared once. The CDR3: CAGGKVSSQVEGREQFF. CDR3 bases: TGTGCGGGGGGGAAGGTTTCGTCTCAGGTCGAGGGCCGTGAGCAGTTCTTC. The V gene is TRBV2, the J gene TRBJ2-1, with 7 bases that match TRBD2. The CDR3 has 17 amino acids. Looked up from germline, CDR1 is SNHLY and CDR2 is FYNNEI.

The genes are TRBV7-9 and TRBJ2-1, with D possibly TRBD1 on 5 matching bases. V was cut by 6 bases and J by 8 bases, with 17 bases left in between. In germline, CDR1 is SEHNR, CDR2 FQNEAQ (reference sequence). The CDR3 has 14 residues. CDR3 coding DNA: TGTGCCAGCAGTGTCCCCAGCAGGGTGGATGAGCAGTTCTTC. Translated, it gives CASSVPSRVDEQFF. The variable domain in full, with the rest retrieved from reference TRBV7-9 and TRBJ2-1, is DTGVSQNPRHKITKRGQNVTFRCDPISEHNRLYWYRQTLGQGPEFLTYFQNEAQLEKSRLLSDRFSAERPKGSFSTLEIQRTEQGDSAMYLCASSVPSRVDEQFFGPGTRLTVL.

This chain uses TRBV7-8 with TRBJ2-3; D not certain. V lost 5 bases and J lost 2, with 11 bases in between. Germline values: CDR1 SGHVS, CDR2 FQNEAQ. CDR3 length: 14 amino acids. The CDR3 protein is CASSPVGFTDTQYF. The DNA of the CDR3 is TGTGCCAGCAGCCCCGTCGGGTTCACAGATACGCAGTATTTT.

V is TRBV7-9 and J is TRBJ2-1; 9 bases align to TRBD2. The CDR3 loop spans 15 amino acids. Germline lookup yields CDR1 SEHNR and CDR2 FQNEAQ (reference sequence). The ends lost 1 base at V and 5 bases at J; junction bases unmatched: 3. The CDR3 DNA reads as TGTGCCAGCAGCTTAGGACTAGCGGTCAACAATGAGCAGTTCTTC. Its translation: CASSLGLAVNNEQFF.

This chain joins TRBV19 and TRBJ1-1; D is ambiguous. The CDR3 has 12 residues. V was clipped by 3 bases and J by 7 bases, with 9 bases between them. The germline V gene encodes CDR1 LNHDA and CDR2 SQIVND (reference sequence). The CDR3 bases are TGTGCCAGTAGTATTGGGCACAATGAAGCTTTCTTT. This gives the protein CASSIGHNEAFF.

The chain carries TRBV28 and TRBJ2-1; 9 nucleotides agree with TRBD1. Germline V gene data show CDR1 as MDHEN and CDR2 as SYDVKM. V gave up 6 bases and J gave up 5 bases; unmatched junction bases: 11. CDR3 size: 16 residues. The CDR3: CASSPLQGARDNEQFF. The CDR3 DNA is TGTGCCAGCAGCCCATTACAGGGGGCCCGCGACAATGAGCAGTTCTTC.

V is TRBV19 and J is TRBJ2-7; D might be TRBD2 (6 bases). V was shortened by 5 bases and J by 3 bases, with 11 bases between the two germline ends. CDR3 size: 13 residues. From germline, CDR1 is LNHDA and CDR2 SQIVND (reference sequence). The CDR3 loop is CASSSGLSYEQYF. The CDR3, as DNA: TGTGCCAGTAGTTCGGGACTTAGCTACGAGCAGTACTTC. The variable domain in full, with the rest retrieved from reference TRBV19 and TRBJ2-7, is DGGITQSPKYLFRKEGQNVTLSCEQNLNHDAMYWYRQDPGQGLRLIYYSQIVNDFQKGDIAEGYSVSREKKESFPLTVTSAQKNPTAFYLCASSSGLSYEQYFGPGTRLTVT.

The genes are TRBV28 and TRBJ2-3; TRBD1 aligns across 8 bases. Germline loops: CDR1 MDHEN, CDR2 SYDVKM. This CDR3 has 15 residues. With V trimmed by 6 bases and J by 2 bases, 7 bases remained unmatched. CDR3 sequence: CASSVGTGSTDTQYF. CDR3 bases: TGTGCCAGCAGCGTGGGGACAGGATCCACAGATACGCAGTATTTT.

The rearrangement joins TRBV9 to TRBJ1-5; D is perhaps TRBD1 (6 bases). The CDR3 is 22 residues long. Germline V gene sequence: CDR1 SGDLS, CDR2 YYNGEE. Trimming cost V 2 bases and J 5 bases, with 35 bases left between them. CDR3 DNA: TGTGCCAGCAGCGTGCGGGTGGAAGGAGGACAGAGGGAGATTTCTGTAGATCAGCCCCAGCATTTT. Its translation: CASSVRVEGGQREISVDQPQHF.

The V gene is TRBV7-6, the J gene TRBJ2-1; 7 positions agree with TRBD2. The V and J ends lost 1 base and 10 bases, in that order; junction bases with no gene match: 13. CDR1 and CDR2 (germline): SGHVS, FNYEAQ. CDR3 length equals 16 residues. The CDR3: CASSLGGASGRSEQFF. DNA of the CDR3: TGTGCCAGCAGCTTAGGGGGCGCTAGCGGCCGATCAGAGCAGTTCTTC. Using reference TRBV7-6 and TRBJ2-1 for the parts outside the CDR3, the full variable domain is GAGVSQSPRYKVTKRGQDVALRCDPISGHVSLYWYRQALGQGPEFLTYFNYEAQQDKSGLPNDRFSAERPEGSISTLTIQRTEQRDSAMYRCASSLGGASGRSEQFFGPGTRLTVL.

J is TRBJ2-2 and V is TRBV4-2; a weak D match, TRBD2 (5 bases). The CDR3 loop spans 16 amino acids. Deletions cut 7 bases from V and 7 bases from J, with 22 bases between. Germline-derived CDR1 and CDR2 are LGHNA and YNFKEQ. CDR3 loop: CASNLLEGTEDGELFF. Written as DNA, the CDR3 is TGTGCCAGCAACCTCCTAGAAGGAACGGAGGACGGGGAGCTGTTTTTT.

The rearrangement joins TRBV7-9 to TRBJ1-2; 8 nucleotides line up with TRBD1. The CDR3 length is 14 residues. V dropped 3 bases and J dropped 4; count of bases not matched to a gene: 4. Germline-derived CDR1 and CDR2 are SEHNR and FQNEAQ (reference sequence). The CDR3 DNA follows: TGTGCCAGCAGCTTTACAGGGGGTTCCTATGGCTACACCTTC. Its protein is CASSFTGGSYGYTF.

This clone appeared once. CDR3 in DNA: TGCGCCAGCATCCAGCGGAACACCGGGGAGCTGTTTTTT. Translation gives CASIQRNTGELFF. The rearrangement joins TRBV5-1 to TRBJ2-2; D is unclear. This CDR3 is built from 13 residues. V was cut by 6 bases and J by 1 base, with 7 bases left in between. CDR1 is SGHRS, CDR2 YFSETQ, per germline.

The rearrangement links TRBV27 to TRBJ2-7; 7 bases are shared with TRBD2. V dropped 5 bases and J dropped 3; count of bases not matched to a gene: 10. The CDR3 is 15 amino acids. CDR1 is MNHEY, CDR2 SMNVEV, per germline (reference sequence). The CDR3 here is CASSLTGLADYEQYF. The CDR3 nucleotides are TGTGCCAGCAGTCTTACCGGGCTAGCGGACTACGAGCAGTACTTC.